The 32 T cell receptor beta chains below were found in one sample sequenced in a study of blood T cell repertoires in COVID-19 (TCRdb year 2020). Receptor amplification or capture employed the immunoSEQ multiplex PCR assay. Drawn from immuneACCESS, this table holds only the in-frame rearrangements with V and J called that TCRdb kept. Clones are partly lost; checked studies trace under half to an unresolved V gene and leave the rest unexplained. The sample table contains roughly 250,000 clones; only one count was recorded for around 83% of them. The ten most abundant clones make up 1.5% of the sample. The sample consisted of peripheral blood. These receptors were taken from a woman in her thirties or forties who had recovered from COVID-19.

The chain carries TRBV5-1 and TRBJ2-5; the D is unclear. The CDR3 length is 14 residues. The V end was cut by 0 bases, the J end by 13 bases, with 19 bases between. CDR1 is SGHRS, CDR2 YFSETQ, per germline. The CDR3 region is CASSLVFQRPVRYF. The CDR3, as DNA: TGCGCCAGCAGCTTGGTATTCCAGCGCCCGGTCCGGTACTTC.

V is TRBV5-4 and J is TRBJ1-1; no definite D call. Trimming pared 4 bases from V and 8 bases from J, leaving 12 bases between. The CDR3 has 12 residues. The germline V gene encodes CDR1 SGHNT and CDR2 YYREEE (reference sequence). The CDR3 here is CASSHGRMEAFF. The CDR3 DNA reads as TGTGCCAGCAGCCACGGGAGGATGGAAGCTTTCTTT.

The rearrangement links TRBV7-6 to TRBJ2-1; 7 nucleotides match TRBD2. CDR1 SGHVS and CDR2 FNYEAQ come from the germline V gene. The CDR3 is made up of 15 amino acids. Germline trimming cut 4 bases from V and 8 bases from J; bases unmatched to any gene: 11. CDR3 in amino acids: CASSSLIRGVDEQFF. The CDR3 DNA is TGTGCCAGCAGCTCCCTGATACGGGGGGTAGATGAGCAGTTCTTC.

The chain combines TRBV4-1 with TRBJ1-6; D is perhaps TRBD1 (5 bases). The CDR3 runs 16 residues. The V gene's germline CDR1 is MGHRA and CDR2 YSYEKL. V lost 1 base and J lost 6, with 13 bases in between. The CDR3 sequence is CASSQVEGVGNSPLHF. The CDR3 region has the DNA TGCGCCAGCAGCCAAGTGGAAGGGGTAGGTAATTCACCCCTCCACTTT.

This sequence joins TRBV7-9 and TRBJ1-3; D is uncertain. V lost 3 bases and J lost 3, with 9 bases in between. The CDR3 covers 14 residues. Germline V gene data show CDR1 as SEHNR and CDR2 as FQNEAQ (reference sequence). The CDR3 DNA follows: TGTGCCAGCAGCTTGAGTCAAGTTGGAAACACCATATATTTT. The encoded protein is CASSLSQVGNTIYF.

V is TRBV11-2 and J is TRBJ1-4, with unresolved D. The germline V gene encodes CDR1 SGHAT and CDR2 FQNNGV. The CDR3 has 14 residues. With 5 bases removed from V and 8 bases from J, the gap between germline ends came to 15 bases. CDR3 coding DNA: TGTGCCAGCAGCCCGCATCTCCCGGGAGAAAAACTGTTTTTT. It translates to CASSPHLPGEKLFF. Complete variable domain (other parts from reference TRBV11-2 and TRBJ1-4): EAGVAQSPRYKIIEKRQSVAFWCNPISGHATLYWYQQILGQGPKLLIQFQNNGVVDDSQLPKDRFSAERLKGVDSTLKIQPAKLEDSAVYLCASSPHLPGEKLFFGSGTQLSVL.

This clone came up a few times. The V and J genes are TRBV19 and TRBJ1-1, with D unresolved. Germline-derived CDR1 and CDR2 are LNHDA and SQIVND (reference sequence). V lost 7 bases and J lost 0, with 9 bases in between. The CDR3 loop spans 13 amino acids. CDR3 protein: CASKEWMNTEAFF. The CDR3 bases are TGTGCCAGTAAGGAGTGGATGAACACTGAAGCTTTCTTT.

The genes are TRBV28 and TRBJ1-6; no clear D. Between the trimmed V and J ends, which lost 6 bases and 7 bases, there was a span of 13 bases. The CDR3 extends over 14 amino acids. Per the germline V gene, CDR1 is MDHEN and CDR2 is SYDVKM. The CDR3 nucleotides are TGTGCCAGCAGCCAGGTGGGAGTAAATTCACCCCTCCACTTT. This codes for CASSQVGVNSPLHF.

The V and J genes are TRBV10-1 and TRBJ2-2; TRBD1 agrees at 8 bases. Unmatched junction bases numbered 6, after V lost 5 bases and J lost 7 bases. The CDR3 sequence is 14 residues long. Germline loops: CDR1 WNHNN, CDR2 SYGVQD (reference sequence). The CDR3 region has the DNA TGCGCCAGCAGTTCAGGGGGCGCAAGCGGGGAGCTGTTTTTT. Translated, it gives CASSSGGASGELFF.

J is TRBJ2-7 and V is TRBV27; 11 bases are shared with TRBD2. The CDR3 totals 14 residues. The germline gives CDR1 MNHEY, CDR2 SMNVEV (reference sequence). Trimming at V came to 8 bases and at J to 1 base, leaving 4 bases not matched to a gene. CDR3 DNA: TGTGCCAGCCGTCTAGCGGGGGGTTCCTACGAGCAGTACTTC. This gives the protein CASRLAGGSYEQYF.

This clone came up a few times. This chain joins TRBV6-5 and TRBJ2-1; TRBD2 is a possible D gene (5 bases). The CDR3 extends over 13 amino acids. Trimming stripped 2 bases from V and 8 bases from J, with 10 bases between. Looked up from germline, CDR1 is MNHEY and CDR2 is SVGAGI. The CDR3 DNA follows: TGTGCCAGCAGTTACGCAGGAGGCGATGAGCAGTTCTTC. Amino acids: CASSYAGGDEQFF.

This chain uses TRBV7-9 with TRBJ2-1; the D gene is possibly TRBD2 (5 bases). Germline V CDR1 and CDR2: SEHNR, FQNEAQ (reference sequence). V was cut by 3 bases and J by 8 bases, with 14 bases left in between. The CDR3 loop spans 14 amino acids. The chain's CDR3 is CASSFPKGDDEQFF. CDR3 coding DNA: TGTGCCAGCAGCTTTCCGAAGGGAGACGATGAGCAGTTCTTC.

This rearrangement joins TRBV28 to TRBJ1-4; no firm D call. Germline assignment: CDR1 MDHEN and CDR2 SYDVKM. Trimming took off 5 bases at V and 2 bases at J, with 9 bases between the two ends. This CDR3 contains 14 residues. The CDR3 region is CASSPIATNEKLFF. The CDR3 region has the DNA TGTGCCAGCAGTCCGATAGCGACTAATGAAAAACTGTTTTTT.

The CDR3 DNA reads as TGTGCCAGTAGGTCACCCGGGACAGGGGCCTACGAGCAGTACTTC. Amino acids: CASRSPGTGAYEQYF. V gene TRBV19 combines with J gene TRBJ2-7; 10 bases map to TRBD1. Germline CDR1 is LNHDA and CDR2 is SQIVND (reference sequence). This CDR3 comprises 15 residues. The junction had 7 bases not matched to a gene; V was cut back by 6 bases and J by 2 bases.

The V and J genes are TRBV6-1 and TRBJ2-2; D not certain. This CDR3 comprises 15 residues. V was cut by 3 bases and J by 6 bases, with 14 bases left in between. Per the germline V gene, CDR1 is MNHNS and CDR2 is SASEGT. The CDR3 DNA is TGTGCCAGCAGTGACCCCCCGGGTTTATCCGGGGAGCTGTTTTTT. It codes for CASSDPPGLSGELFF.

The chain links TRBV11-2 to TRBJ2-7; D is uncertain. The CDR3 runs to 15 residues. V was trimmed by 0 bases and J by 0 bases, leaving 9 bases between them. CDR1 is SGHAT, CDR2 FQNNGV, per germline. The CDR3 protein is CASSLDWHSSYEQYF. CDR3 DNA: TGTGCCAGCAGCTTAGATTGGCACAGCTCCTACGAGCAGTACTTC.

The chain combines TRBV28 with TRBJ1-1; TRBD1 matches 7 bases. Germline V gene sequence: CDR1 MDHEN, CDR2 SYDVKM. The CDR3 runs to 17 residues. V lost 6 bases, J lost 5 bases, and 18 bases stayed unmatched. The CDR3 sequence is CASSLPGRQGERTEAFF. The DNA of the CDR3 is TGTGCCAGCAGCTTACCAGGGAGACAGGGAGAAAGAACTGAAGCTTTCTTT.

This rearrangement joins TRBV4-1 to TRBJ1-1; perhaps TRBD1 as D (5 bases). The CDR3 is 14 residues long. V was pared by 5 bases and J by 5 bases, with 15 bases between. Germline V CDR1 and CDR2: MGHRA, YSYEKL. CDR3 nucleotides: TGCGCCAGCAGCTTCTTCGGGGGGAGGACTGAAGCTTTCTTT. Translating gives CASSFFGGRTEAFF.

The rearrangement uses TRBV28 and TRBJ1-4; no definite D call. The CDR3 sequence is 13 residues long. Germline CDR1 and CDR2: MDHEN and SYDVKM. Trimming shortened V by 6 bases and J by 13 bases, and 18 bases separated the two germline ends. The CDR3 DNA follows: TGTGCCAGCAGAAGAGGGCCCGCGTGGGGACTGTTTTTT. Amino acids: CASRRGPAWGLFF.

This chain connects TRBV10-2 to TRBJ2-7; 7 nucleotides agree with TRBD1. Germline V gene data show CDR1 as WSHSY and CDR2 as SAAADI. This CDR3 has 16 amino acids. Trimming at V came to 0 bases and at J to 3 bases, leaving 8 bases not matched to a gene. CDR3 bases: TGCGCCAGCAGTGAGTCAACCGGGACAGCGAGCTACGAGCAGTACTTC. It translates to CASSESTGTASYEQYF.

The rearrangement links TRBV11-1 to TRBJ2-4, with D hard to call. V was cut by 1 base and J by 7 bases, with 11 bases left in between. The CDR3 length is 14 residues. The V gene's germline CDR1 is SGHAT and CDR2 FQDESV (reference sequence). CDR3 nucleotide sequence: TGTGCCAGCAGCTTAGATGGCAGTATCAACATTCAGTACTTC. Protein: CASSLDGSINIQYF.

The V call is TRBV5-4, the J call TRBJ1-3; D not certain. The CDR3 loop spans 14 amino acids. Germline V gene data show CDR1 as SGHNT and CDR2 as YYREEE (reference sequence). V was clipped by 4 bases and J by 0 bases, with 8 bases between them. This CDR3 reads CASSDTSSGNTIYF. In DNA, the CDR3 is TGTGCCAGCAGCGACACGAGCTCTGGAAACACCATATATTTT.

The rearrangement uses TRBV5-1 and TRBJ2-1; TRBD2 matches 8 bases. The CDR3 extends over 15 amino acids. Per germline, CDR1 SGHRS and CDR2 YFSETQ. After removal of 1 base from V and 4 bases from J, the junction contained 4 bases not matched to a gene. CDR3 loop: CASSLYGGEYNEQFF. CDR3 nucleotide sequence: TGCGCCAGCAGCTTGTACGGGGGGGAATACAATGAGCAGTTCTTC. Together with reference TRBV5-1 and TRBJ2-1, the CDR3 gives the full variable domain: KAGVTQTPRYLIKTRGQQVTLSCSPISGHRSVSWYQQTPGQGLQFLFEYFSETQRNKGNFPGRFSGRQFSNSRSEMNVSTLELGDSALYLCASSLYGGEYNEQFFGPGTRLTVL.

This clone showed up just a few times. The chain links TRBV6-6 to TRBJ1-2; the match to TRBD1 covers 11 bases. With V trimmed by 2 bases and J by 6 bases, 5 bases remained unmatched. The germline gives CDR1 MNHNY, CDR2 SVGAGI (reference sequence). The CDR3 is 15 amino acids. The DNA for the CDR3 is TGTGCCAGCAGTTACCCCCCGGGACAGGGGGATGGCTACACCTTC. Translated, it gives CASSYPPGQGDGYTF.

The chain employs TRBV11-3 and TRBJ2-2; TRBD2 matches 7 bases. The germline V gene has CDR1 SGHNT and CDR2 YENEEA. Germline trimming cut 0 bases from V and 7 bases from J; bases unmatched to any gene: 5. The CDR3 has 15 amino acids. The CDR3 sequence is CASSLDQRGVGELFF. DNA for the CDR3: TGTGCCAGCAGCTTAGATCAGCGGGGAGTCGGGGAGCTGTTTTTT.

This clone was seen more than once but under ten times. In DNA, the CDR3 is TGCGCCAGCAGCTTGGGGCGTCGGGTTGCTGAAGCTTTCTTT. This gives the protein CASSLGRRVAEAFF. The chain employs TRBV5-1 and TRBJ1-1; D is undetermined. CDR1 and CDR2 from the germline V gene are SGHRS and YFSETQ. The CDR3 contains 14 residues. Trimming took 0 bases from V and 6 from J, leaving 12 bases between them.

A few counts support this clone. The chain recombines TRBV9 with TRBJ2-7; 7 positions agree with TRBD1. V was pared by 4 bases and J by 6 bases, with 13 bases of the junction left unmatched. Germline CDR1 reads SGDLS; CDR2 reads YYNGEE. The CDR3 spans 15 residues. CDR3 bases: TGTGCCAGCAGCCCCCGGGACAGACCCTGGGGCGAGCAGTACTTC. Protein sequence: CASSPRDRPWGEQYF.

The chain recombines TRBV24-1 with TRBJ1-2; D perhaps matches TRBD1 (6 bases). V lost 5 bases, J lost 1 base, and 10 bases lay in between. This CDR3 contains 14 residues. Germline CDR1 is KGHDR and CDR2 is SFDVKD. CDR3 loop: CATSGRGDNYGYTF. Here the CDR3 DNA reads TGTGCCACCAGTGGCAGGGGAGATAACTATGGCTACACCTTC.

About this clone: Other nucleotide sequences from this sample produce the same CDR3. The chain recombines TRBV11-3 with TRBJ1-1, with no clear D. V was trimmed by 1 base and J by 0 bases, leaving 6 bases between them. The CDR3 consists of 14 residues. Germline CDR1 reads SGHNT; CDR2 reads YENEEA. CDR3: CASSLGGLNTEAFF. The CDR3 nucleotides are TGTGCCAGCAGCTTAGGTGGCTTGAACACTGAAGCTTTCTTT.

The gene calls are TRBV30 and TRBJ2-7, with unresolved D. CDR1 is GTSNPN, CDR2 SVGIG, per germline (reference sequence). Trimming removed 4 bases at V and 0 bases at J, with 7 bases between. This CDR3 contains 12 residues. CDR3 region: CAWTRSSYEQYF. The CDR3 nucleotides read TGTGCCTGGACCCGGAGCTCCTACGAGCAGTACTTC.

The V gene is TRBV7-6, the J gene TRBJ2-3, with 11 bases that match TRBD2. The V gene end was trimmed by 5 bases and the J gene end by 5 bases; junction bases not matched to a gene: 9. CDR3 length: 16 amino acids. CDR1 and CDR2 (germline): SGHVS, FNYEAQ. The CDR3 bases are TGTGCCAGCAGCCTGGTAGCGGGGGGGCCGGGAGATACGCAGTATTTT. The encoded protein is CASSLVAGGPGDTQYF. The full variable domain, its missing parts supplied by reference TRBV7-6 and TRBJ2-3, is GAGVSQSPRYKVTKRGQDVALRCDPISGHVSLYWYRQALGQGPEFLTYFNYEAQQDKSGLPNDRFSAERPEGSISTLTIQRTEQRDSAMYRCASSLVAGGPGDTQYFGPGTRLTVL.

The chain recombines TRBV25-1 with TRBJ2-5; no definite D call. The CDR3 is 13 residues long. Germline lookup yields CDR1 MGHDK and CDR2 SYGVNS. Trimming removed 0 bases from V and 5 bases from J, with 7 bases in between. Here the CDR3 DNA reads TGTGCCAGCAGTGAATACGATCAGGAGACCCAGTACTTC. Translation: CASSEYDQETQYF.